This note documents a single T cell receptor (beta chain) sequence. Its antigen is unidentified. Coculture of the mixed lymphocyte reaction cells took place at 37 degrees C and lasted roughly 6 days. This record comes from a study of siplizumab effects on memory and regulatory T cells. Study observations and caveats: The mapping of alloreactive clones to unstimulated subsets covered only a minor fraction of them.

CDR3 length: 13 amino acids. Trimming removed 3 bases at V and 2 bases at J, with 8 bases between. Germline V CDR1 and CDR2: SGHTA, FQGNSA. Sequencing used immunoSEQ multiplex PCR; TCRdb keeps in-frame clones, though not all of them. The sample lists approximately 15,000 clones; approximately 46% were seen once. Sequences were obtained from CFSE-low (dividing) CD4+ T cells sorted from an allogeneic mixed lymphocyte reaction. This TCR came from a human donor in good health; the cells came from an allogeneic mixed lymphocyte reaction. Some clones in this sample may be carry-over from other donors' samples. This chain uses TRBV7-2 with TRBJ2-7; D call uncertain. CDR3 nucleotide sequence: TGTGCCAGCAGCTTGTACGGTCCCTACGAGCAGTACTTC. Translated, it gives CASSLYGPYEQYF.